The next 27 T cell receptor beta chains were all read from a single sample in a study of blood T cells in healthy people across ages (dated by TCRdb to between 2014 and 2017). Library preparation used 5' RACE. Sequenced using an Illumina HiSeq 2500. A second roughly 7 to 12 cycle PCR used a sample-barcoded 5' primer and a J-beta primer mix. TCRdb handled the public reads itself, with Q25 trimming in fastp and clone calling in MiXCR, and kept productive beta chains. A single entry per CDR3 protein holds the most common genes and DNA from its merged rows. The sample records approximately 780,000 distinct CDR3 sequences, 25% to 30% of which are singletons. The ten largest clones capture 3% of the sample. The data also belong to a second study, concerning T cells of mothers and their children.

Material for sequencing was blood. These TCRs come from a boy between 10 and 17 years old in good health.

This clonotype has only a few counts. V usage is TRBV12-3 or TRBV12-4 and J usage is TRBJ2-1; 9 bases are shared with TRBD1. CDR3 size: 15 residues. V gave up 6 bases and J gave up 0 bases; unmatched junction bases: 3. CDR3 in DNA: TGTGCCAGCAGGGGGACAGGGAGCTCCTACAATGAGCAGTTCTTC. This sequence encodes CASRGTGSSYNEQFF.

The rearrangement links TRBV24-1 to TRBJ1-5; D unclear. Germline V gene sequence: CDR1 KGHDR, CDR2 SFDVKD. CDR3 length: 13 residues. Trimming stripped 8 bases from V and 5 bases from J, with 12 bases between. The CDR3 DNA reads as TGTGCCACCAAGGTCTCCGGGGATCAGCCCCAGCATTTT. Its translation is CATKVSGDQPQHF.

This clonotype was seen only a few times. The CDR3 DNA is TGTGCCAGCAGCCAATCGCTTGCCGGGGAGCTGTTTTTT. Its protein is CASSQSLAGELFF. This chain links TRBV12-3 or TRBV12-4 with TRBJ2-2, with D hard to call. This CDR3 region has 13 residues. The V end was cut by 6 bases, the J end by 6 bases, with 11 bases between.

J is TRBJ1-1 and V is TRBV28, with 9 positions matching TRBD1. Germline trimming cut 6 bases from V and 1 base from J; bases unmatched to any gene: 12. CDR3 size: 17 residues. Looked up from germline, CDR1 is MDHEN and CDR2 is SYDVKM. CDR3 in DNA: TGTGCCAGCAGCTTACCCTTGGAGGGACAGGGGAACACTGAAGCTTTCTTT. It yields the protein CASSLPLEGQGNTEAFF.

This clonotype was seen only a few times. The gene calls are TRBV4-1 and TRBJ2-2; 7 bases align to TRBD1. J was trimmed by 5 bases and V by 2 bases; bases with no gene match: 8. Germline CDR1 MGHRA, CDR2 YSYEKL. The CDR3 has 16 residues. DNA for the CDR3: TGCGCCAGCAGCCAATCCGAGGGACAGCCGACCGGGGAGCTGTTTTTT. This gives the protein CASSQSEGQPTGELFF.

A few counts support this clonotype. The chain combines TRBV20-1 with TRBJ2-1, with TRBD2 identical over 7 bases. CDR3 size: 12 residues. The J segment lost 8 bases and the V segment lost 3 bases, leaving 4 bases of the junction unmatched. Germline CDR1 DFQATT, CDR2 SNEGSKA (reference sequence). The DNA of the CDR3 is TGCAGTGCTAGGCGGGGAGGGGATGAGCAGTTCTTC. It specifies CSARRGGDEQFF.

The V gene is TRBV15, the J gene TRBJ2-5; possibly TRBD1 for D (5 bases). The J call is doubtful: the DNA matches TRBJ2-7 better. Per the germline V gene, CDR1 is LNHNV and CDR2 is YYDKDF (reference sequence). The CDR3 covers 14 residues. The chain's CDR3 is CATSREGQAYEQYF. In DNA form, the CDR3 reads TGTGCCACCAGCAGAGAGGGGCAAGCTTACGAGCAGTACTTC.

This clonotype was recorded once. Here the CDR3 DNA reads TGCAGTGCTAGTGGGGGACAGTCCCCTTATAGCAATCAGCCCCAGCATTTT. It codes for CSASGGQSPYSNQPQHF. The chain combines TRBV20-1 with TRBJ1-5, with 7 bases matching TRBD1. Germline V gives CDR1 DFQATT, CDR2 SNEGSKA (reference sequence). This CDR3 has 17 residues. J gave up 0 bases and V 3 bases, and 11 bases lay outside the gene matches.

The genes are TRBV3-1 and TRBJ2-5, with D tentatively TRBD2 (6 bases). This CDR3 is built from 15 residues. V gave up 5 bases and J gave up 5 bases, with 18 bases separating them. Germline V gene lookup returns CDR1 LGHDT and CDR2 YNNKEL (reference sequence). CDR3 protein: CASSARDWYVETQYF. For the CDR3, the DNA is TGTGCCAGCAGCGCCCGGGACTGGTATGTGGAGACCCAGTACTTC.

Concerning this clonotype: A read error may produce the germline difference seen at one junction end. The chain joins TRBV3-1 to TRBJ2-5, with 8 bases that match TRBD2. Germline-derived CDR1 and CDR2 are LGHDT and YNNKEL (reference sequence). The CDR3 contains 15 residues. The CDR3 loop reads CDSSQGAGVQETQYF. The CDR3 bases are TGTGACAGCAGCCAAGGAGCGGGGGTTCAAGAGACCCAGTACTTC.

The V gene is TRBV5-4, the J gene TRBJ1-2; 7 positions match TRBD1. In germline, CDR1 is SGHNT, CDR2 YYREEE (reference sequence). CDR3 size: 16 residues. The V segment lost 0 bases and the J segment 6 bases; nucleotides outside the gene matches: 11. The CDR3 sequence is CASSLGLGTAVNGYTF. The CDR3 DNA reads as TGTGCCAGCAGCTTGGGGCTAGGGACAGCGGTGAATGGCTACACCTTC.

This clonotype was detected only a few times. The chain recombines TRBV20-1 with TRBJ2-5; D may match TRBD1 or TRBD2 (5 bases each). Deletions cut 3 bases from V and 2 bases from J, with 10 bases between. Per the germline V gene, CDR1 is DFQATT and CDR2 is SNEGSKA (reference sequence). This CDR3 has 13 amino acids. CDR3 in amino acids: CSARGDRQETQYF. CDR3 in DNA: TGCAGTGCTAGGGGAGACAGACAAGAGACCCAGTACTTC.

The chain has TRBV4-2 and TRBJ1-2; 9 bases fit TRBD1. The CDR3 has 16 residues. The V and J ends lost 0 bases and 4 bases, in that order; junction bases with no gene match: 6. Germline loops: CDR1 LGHNA, CDR2 YNFKEQ. The CDR3 loop is CASSQEGDRAPYGYTF. In DNA form, the CDR3 reads TGTGCCAGCAGCCAAGAGGGGGACAGGGCGCCCTATGGCTACACCTTC.

A few counts support this clonotype. The chain couples TRBV5-1 to TRBJ2-5; TRBD2 matches 9 bases. The CDR3 sequence is 14 residues long. Germline V CDR1 and CDR2: SGHRS, YFSETQ. The V segment lost 7 bases and the J segment 4 bases; nucleotides outside the gene matches: 8. The CDR3 protein is CASYQTSGGETQYF. CDR3 coding DNA: TGCGCCAGCTATCAGACTAGCGGAGGAGAGACCCAGTACTTC.

The table lists this clonotype with a few counts. This chain connects TRBV6-1 to TRBJ2-5, with 11 nucleotides matching TRBD2. This CDR3 is 16 amino acids long. J was trimmed by 1 base and V by 3 bases; bases with no gene match: 4. CDR1 and CDR2 (germline): MNHNS, SASEGT. CDR3 bases: TGTGCCAGCAGTGACCGGACTAGCGGGTTCCAAGAGACCCAGTACTTC. This encodes CASSDRTSGFQETQYF.

This clonotype showed up just a few times. This chain's CDR3 is CASRRDSTLGAYGYTF. For the CDR3, the DNA is TGTGCCAGCAGGCGGGACAGTACCCTAGGGGCCTATGGCTACACCTTC. The chain carries TRBV9 and TRBJ1-2; 7 positions agree with TRBD1. This CDR3 has 16 residues. CDR1 is SGDLS and CDR2 is YYNGEE in the germline V gene. V dropped 5 bases and J dropped 4; count of bases not matched to a gene: 14. Filled out from reference TRBV9 and TRBJ1-2, the complete variable domain reads DSGVTQTPKHLITATGQRVTLRCSPRSGDLSVYWYQQSLDQGLQFLIQYYNGEERAKGNILERFSAQQFPDLHSELNLSSLELGDSALYFCASRRDSTLGAYGYTFGSGTRLTVV.

The chain combines TRBV4-2 with TRBJ2-3; tentatively, D is TRBD2 (6 bases). The CDR3 consists of 18 residues. Looked up from germline, CDR1 is LGHNA and CDR2 is YNFKEQ. With 0 bases removed from V and 1 base from J, the gap between germline ends came to 17 bases. CDR3 sequence (DNA): TGTGCCAGCAGCCAAGAAAAGTCATACGGCGGGGGCACAGATACGCAGTATTTT. Its translation: CASSQEKSYGGGTDTQYF.

The chain couples TRBV20-1 to TRBJ2-5; 7 bases are a match to TRBD1. Germline V gene sequence: CDR1 DFQATT, CDR2 SNEGSKA (reference sequence). V was pared by 6 bases and J by 5 bases, with 6 bases of the junction left unmatched. The CDR3 is made up of 12 amino acids. The CDR3 region has the DNA TGCAGTGCGACACAGGGGTTCGAGACCCAGTACTTC. Its protein product is CSATQGFETQYF.

The chain couples TRBV4-2 to TRBJ1-2, with a possible D match to TRBD1 (5 bases). The CDR3 is 19 residues long. Germline V CDR1 and CDR2: LGHNA, YNFKEQ. The V end lost 0 bases, the J end lost 2 bases, and 22 bases lay between the germline ends. DNA for the CDR3: TGTGCCAGCAGCCAAGATTCGGGGACCGGCCTCATTCGGAACTATGGCTACACCTTC. This translates into CASSQDSGTGLIRNYGYTF.

At least ten counts were recorded for this clonotype. The CDR3 region is CASSPEGLRETQYF. CDR3 nucleotide sequence: TGTGCCAGCTCACCGGAGGGCTTGCGAGAGACCCAGTACTTC. The J gene is TRBJ2-5, the V gene TRBV18, with D perhaps matching TRBD2 (6 bases). V dropped 3 bases and J dropped 4 bases, with 12 bases sitting between them. The CDR3 sequence is 14 residues long. Germline V CDR1 and CDR2: KGHSH, LQKENI.

This clonotype was observed a few times. This chain links TRBV2 with TRBJ2-5; D perhaps matches TRBD2 (6 bases). V lost 5 bases and J 1 base, leaving 11 bases between the germline ends. Germline V gene lookup returns CDR1 SNHLY and CDR2 FYNNEI. The CDR3 has 14 residues. CDR3 amino acids: CASSSRDFQETQYF. The CDR3 region has the DNA TGTGCCAGCAGTAGTCGGGACTTCCAAGAGACCCAGTACTTC.

The chain joins TRBV2 to TRBJ1-1, with D hard to call. The CDR3 extends over 14 amino acids. The V and J ends lost 7 bases and 2 bases respectively, with 14 bases between them. Germline CDR1 and CDR2: SNHLY and FYNNEI. CDR3 bases: TGTGCCAGCACTCTCGACATAGATAACACTGAAGCTTTCTTT. This gives the protein CASTLDIDNTEAFF.

V is TRBV29-1 and J is TRBJ2-5; a weak D match, TRBD2 (6 bases). Per the germline V gene, CDR1 is SQVTM and CDR2 is ANQGSEA. This CDR3 is built from 13 residues. V lost 6 bases, J lost 4 bases, and 15 bases lay in between. For the CDR3, the DNA is TGCAGCGTCCCACGACTAGACCCAGAGACCCAGTACTTC. Protein sequence: CSVPRLDPETQYF.

This sequence joins TRBV2 and TRBJ2-7; possible D gene TRBD2, 5 bases. In germline, CDR1 is SNHLY, CDR2 FYNNEI. With 10 bases removed from V and 2 bases from J, the gap between germline ends came to 18 bases. The CDR3 sequence is 14 residues long. CDR3 in DNA: TGTGCCAACCCCGGGGTACACCCTACCTACGAGCAGTACTTC. Translated, it gives CANPGVHPTYEQYF. The variable domain in full, completed from reference TRBV2 and TRBJ2-7, reads EPEVTQTPSHQVTQMGQEVILRCVPISNHLYFYWYRQILGQKVEFLVSFYNNEISEKSEIFDDQFSVERPDGSNFTLKIRSTKLEDSAMYFCANPGVHPTYEQYFGPGTRLTVT.

V and J are TRBV29-1 and TRBJ2-7; TRBD1 is a possible D gene (5 bases). Germline lookup yields CDR1 SQVTM and CDR2 ANQGSEA. Deletions cut 4 bases from V and 4 bases from J, with 14 bases between. The CDR3 length is 13 residues. CDR3 in DNA: TGCAGCGTTGGTACAGCACAGGTGTACGAGCAGTACTTC. Protein: CSVGTAQVYEQYF.

This chain joins TRBV10-3 and TRBJ1-1; the D gene is possibly TRBD1 (5 bases). The CDR3 covers 13 residues. The germline CDR1 and CDR2 sequences are ENHRY and SYGVKD. Trimming took off 0 bases at V and 5 bases at J, with 7 bases between the two ends. The CDR3 DNA reads TGTGCCATCAGTGAGTCCAGGGAAACTGAAGCTTTCTTT. Translated: CAISESRETEAFF.

This clonotype was counted only a few times. This chain uses TRBV2 with TRBJ2-5, with 8 bases identical to TRBD2. CDR3 length: 15 residues. Trimming took 9 bases from V and 0 from J; bases not matched to a gene: 9. Per germline, CDR1 SNHLY and CDR2 FYNNEI. In DNA form, the CDR3 reads TGTGCCAGTTGGGGGATAGCGGGGTACCAAGAGACCCAGTACTTC. It codes for CASWGIAGYQETQYF.